The clone carrying this T cell receptor (beta chain) showed up just a few times. Random hexamers were used to reverse transcribe an amount of about 0.45 to 1 ug RNA. TCRdb analysed the immunoSEQ multiplex PCR reads with MiXCR anew, one entry per CDR3 protein. Counted here are about 440,000 distinct CDR3 sequences, about 85% occurring once; the ten biggest clones make up roughly 0.11%. Relapsing-remitting disease, either stable or active, was present in the multiple sclerosis controls, who were treatment-naive patients. This specimen comes from a study of CD8 T cells in Susac syndrome. The CDR3 covers 14 residues. The germline V gene encodes CDR1 GTSNPN and CDR2 SVGIG (reference sequence). Trimming stripped 1 base from V and 6 bases from J, with 12 bases between.

The clonotype comes from a human donor with multiple sclerosis. The material sequenced was CD8+ T cells from PBMCs. The chain is built from TRBV30 and TRBJ2-2, with D perhaps matching TRBD1 (5 bases). CDR3 amino acids: CAWSAVGVAGELFF. The CDR3 coding sequence is TGTGCCTGGAGTGCGGTAGGGGTCGCCGGGGAGCTGTTTTTT.